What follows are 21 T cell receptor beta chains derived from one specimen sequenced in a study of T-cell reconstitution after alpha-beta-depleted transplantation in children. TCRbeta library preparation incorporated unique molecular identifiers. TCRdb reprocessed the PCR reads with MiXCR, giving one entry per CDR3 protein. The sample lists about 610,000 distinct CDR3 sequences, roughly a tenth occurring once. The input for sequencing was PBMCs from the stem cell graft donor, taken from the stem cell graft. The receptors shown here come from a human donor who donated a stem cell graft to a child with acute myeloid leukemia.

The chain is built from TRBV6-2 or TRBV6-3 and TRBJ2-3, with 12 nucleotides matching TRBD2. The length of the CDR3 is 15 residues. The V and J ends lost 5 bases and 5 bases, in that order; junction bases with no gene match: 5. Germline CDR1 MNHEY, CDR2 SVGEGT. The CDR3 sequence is CASSRTSGKLDTQYF. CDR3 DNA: TGTGCCAGCAGTCGGACTAGCGGGAAGTTAGATACGCAGTATTTT.

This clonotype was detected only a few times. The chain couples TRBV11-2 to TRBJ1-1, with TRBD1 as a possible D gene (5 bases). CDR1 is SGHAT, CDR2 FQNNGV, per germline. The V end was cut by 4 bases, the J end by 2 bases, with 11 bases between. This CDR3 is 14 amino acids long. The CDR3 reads CASSSGTLNTEAFF. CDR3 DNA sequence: TGTGCCAGCAGCTCTGGGACTCTCAACACTGAAGCTTTCTTT.

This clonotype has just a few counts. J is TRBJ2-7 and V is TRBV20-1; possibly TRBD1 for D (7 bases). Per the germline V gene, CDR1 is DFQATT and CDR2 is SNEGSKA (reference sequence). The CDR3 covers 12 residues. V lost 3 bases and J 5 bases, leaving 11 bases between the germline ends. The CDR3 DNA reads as TGCAGTGCTAGCGGAGGGGGCCACGAGCAGTACTTC. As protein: CSASGGGHEQYF.

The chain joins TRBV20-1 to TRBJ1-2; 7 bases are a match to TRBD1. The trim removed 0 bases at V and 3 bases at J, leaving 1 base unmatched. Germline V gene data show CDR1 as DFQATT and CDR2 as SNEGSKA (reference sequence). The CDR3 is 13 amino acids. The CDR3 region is CSAREGTDYGYTF. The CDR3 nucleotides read TGCAGTGCTAGAGAAGGGACAGACTATGGCTACACCTTC.

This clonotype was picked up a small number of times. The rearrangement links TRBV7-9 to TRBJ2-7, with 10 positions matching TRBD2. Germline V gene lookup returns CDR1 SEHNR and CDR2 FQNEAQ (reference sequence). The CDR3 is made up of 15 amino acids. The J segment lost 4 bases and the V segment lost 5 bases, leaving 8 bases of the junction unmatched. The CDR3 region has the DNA TGTGCCAGCAGCCTCCTGACTAGCGGGCAGTACGAGCAGTACTTC. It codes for CASSLLTSGQYEQYF.

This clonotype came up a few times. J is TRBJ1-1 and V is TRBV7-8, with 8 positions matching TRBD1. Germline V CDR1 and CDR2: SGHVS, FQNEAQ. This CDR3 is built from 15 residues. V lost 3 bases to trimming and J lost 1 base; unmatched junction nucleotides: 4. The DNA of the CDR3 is TGTGCCAGCAGCTTCCAGACAGGGGCGAACACTGAAGCTTTCTTT. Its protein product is CASSFQTGANTEAFF.

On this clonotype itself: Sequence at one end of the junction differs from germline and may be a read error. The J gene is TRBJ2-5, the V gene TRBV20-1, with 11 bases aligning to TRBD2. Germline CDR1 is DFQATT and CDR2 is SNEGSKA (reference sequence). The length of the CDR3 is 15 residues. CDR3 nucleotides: TGCAGTGCTCGCCCTAGCGGGAGGCTGGAAGAGAACCAGTACTTC. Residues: CSARPSGRLEENQYF.

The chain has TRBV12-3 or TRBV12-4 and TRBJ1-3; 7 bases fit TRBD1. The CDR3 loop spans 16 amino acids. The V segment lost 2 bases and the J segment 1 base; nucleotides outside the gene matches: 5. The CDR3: CASSLSGGRSGNTIYF. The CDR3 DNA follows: TGTGCCAGCAGTTTATCAGGGGGGAGGTCTGGAAACACCATATATTTT.

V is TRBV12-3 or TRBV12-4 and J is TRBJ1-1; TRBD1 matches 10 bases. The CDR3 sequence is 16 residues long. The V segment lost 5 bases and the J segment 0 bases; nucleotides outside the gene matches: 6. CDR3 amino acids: CASSLGTGAMNTEAFF. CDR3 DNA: TGTGCCAGCAGTCTCGGGACAGGGGCGATGAACACTGAAGCTTTCTTT.

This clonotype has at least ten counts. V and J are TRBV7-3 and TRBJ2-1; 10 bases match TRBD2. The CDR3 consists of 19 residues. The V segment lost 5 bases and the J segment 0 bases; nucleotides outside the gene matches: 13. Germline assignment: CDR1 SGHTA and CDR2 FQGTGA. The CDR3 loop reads CASSPGLLAGASSYNEQFF. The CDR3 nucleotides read TGTGCCAGCAGCCCCGGTTTGCTAGCGGGAGCGAGCTCCTACAATGAGCAGTTCTTC.

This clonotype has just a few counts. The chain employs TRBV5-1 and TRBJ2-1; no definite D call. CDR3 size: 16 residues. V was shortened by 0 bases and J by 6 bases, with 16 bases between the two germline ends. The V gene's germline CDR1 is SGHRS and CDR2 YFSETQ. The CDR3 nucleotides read TGCGCCAGCAGCTTGGGCAGTATGGAGACCCTCAATGAGCAGTTCTTC. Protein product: CASSLGSMETLNEQFF.

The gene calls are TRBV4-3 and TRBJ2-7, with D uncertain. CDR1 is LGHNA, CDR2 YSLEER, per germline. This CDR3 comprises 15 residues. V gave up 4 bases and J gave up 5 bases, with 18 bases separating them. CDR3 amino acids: CASSPRGSSSDEQYF. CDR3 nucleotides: TGCGCCAGCAGCCCCAGAGGCAGCTCGTCGGACGAGCAGTACTTC.

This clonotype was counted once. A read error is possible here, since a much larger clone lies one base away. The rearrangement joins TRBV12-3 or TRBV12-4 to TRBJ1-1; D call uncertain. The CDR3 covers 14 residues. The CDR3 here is CASSLEGRNSEAFF. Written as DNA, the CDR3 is TGTGCCAGCAGTTTGGAGGGTAGGAACTCTGAAGCTTTCTTT.

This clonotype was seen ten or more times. CDR3 residues: CASSAGTSGPYEQYF. CDR3 DNA: TGTGCCAGCAGTGCTGGGACTAGCGGACCCTACGAGCAGTACTTC. The chain recombines TRBV2 with TRBJ2-7, with 11 bases fitting TRBD2. Germline trimming cut 4 bases from V and 2 bases from J; bases unmatched to any gene: 4. This CDR3 contains 15 residues. Germline loops: CDR1 SNHLY, CDR2 FYNNEI.

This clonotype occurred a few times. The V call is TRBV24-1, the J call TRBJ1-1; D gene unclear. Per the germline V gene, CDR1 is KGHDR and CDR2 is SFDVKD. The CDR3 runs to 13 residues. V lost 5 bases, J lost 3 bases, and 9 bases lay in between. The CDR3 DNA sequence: TGTGCCACCAGTGGCCTTGGGGACACTGAAGCTTTCTTT. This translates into CATSGLGDTEAFF.

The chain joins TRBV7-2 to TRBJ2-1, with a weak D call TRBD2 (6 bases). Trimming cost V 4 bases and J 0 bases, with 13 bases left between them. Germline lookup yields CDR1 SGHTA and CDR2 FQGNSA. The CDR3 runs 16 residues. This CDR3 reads CASSSVSGSSYNEQFF. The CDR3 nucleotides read TGTGCCAGCAGCTCCGTTAGCGGTAGCTCCTACAATGAGCAGTTCTTC.

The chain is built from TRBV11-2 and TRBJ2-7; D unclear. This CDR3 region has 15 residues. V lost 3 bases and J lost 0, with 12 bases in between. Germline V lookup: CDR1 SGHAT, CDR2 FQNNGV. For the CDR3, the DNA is TGTGCCAGCAGCTTCTGGCAGGACCCCTCCTACGAGCAGTACTTC. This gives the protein CASSFWQDPSYEQYF.

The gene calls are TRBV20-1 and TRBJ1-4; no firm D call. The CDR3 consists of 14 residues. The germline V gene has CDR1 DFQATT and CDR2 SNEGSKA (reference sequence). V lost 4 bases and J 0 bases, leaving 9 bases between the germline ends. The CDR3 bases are TGCAGTGCTATACGGACGGCAACTAATGAAAAACTGTTTTTT. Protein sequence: CSAIRTATNEKLFF.

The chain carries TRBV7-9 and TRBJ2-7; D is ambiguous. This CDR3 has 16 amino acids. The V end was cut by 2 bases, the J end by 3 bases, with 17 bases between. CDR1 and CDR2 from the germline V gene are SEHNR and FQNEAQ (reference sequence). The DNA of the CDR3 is TGTGCCAGCAGCTTACTAGGTTTTGGCGGATTCTACGAGCAGTACTTC. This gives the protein CASSLLGFGGFYEQYF.

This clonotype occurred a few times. CDR3 amino acids: CSVVQGNSNQPQHF. CDR3 nucleotide sequence: TGCAGCGTGGTACAGGGAAATAGCAATCAGCCCCAGCATTTT. This chain uses TRBV29-1 with TRBJ1-5, with D possibly TRBD1 on 6 matching bases. V was pared by 6 bases and J by 0 bases, with 12 bases between. In germline, CDR1 is SQVTM, CDR2 ANQGSEA. This CDR3 is built from 14 residues.

Here the CDR3 reads CASSLRDRGTTGELFF. Here the CDR3 DNA reads TGTGCCAGCAGTCTCCGGGACAGGGGGACCACCGGGGAGCTGTTTTTT. This chain links TRBV27 with TRBJ2-2; 11 positions agree with TRBD1. V lost 5 bases and J lost 4; bases outside the gene matches: 6. This CDR3 spans 16 amino acids. Germline CDR1 MNHEY, CDR2 SMNVEV (reference sequence).